Sequencing of this TCR beta chain was carried out in a study of blood T cell repertoires in COVID-19. The wider study: Both acute and convalescent COVID-19 samples were obtained from the United States, Italy and Spain.

Authors' processing steps: Quantification of nucleated cells was approximated via reference gene primer amplification. Using immunoSEQ multiplex PCR, the repertoire was profiled, and TCRdb retains in-frame clones only, with some absent. The D gene and trimming were derived from the DNA, and the V and J assignments and clone size from that table. The profile shows around 130,000 clones, about 80% of them singletons. The receptor was derived from a woman in her sixties with acute or convalescent COVID-19. Input material: peripheral blood.

The CDR3 loop is CASILTGTANEKLFF. CDR3 in DNA: TGTGCCAGCATTTTAACCGGGACAGCTAATGAAAAACTGTTTTTT. V is TRBV6-5 and J is TRBJ1-4; 7 bases are a match to TRBD1. The CDR3 spans 15 residues. J gave up 3 bases and V 7 bases, and 8 bases lay outside the gene matches. CDR1 MNHEY and CDR2 SVGAGI come from the germline V gene.